This T cell receptor (beta chain) is drawn from a study of CD8+ T cells in alopecia areata. Study-level findings and limits: Significant decreases in scalp clonality and expanded CD8+ clones followed tofacitinib treatment.

CDR1 is SGHTA and CDR2 is FQGTGA in the germline V gene. The CDR3 has 12 residues. Trimming at V came to 5 bases and at J to 9 bases, leaving 3 bases not matched to a gene. Following RNA extraction, reverse transcription yielded cDNA that acted as the sequencing template. The protocol was immunoSEQ multiplex PCR, while the TCRdb copy is restricted to in-frame clones and leaves out a portion. There are roughly 200,000 clones in the sample; around 60% occur only once, and roughly 12% lies in the top ten. Described treatment: oral pan-JAK inhibitor, 5-10 mg twice daily. As to this clone: Its target is not known.

Sequenced material: CD8+ T cells sorted from blood, taken at week 24, from a patient treated with tofacitinib. The chain links TRBV7-3 to TRBJ2-1, with 8 bases lining up with TRBD2. The clonotype was recovered from a human donor with alopecia areata. CDR3 DNA: TGTGCCAGCAGCCCGGGGGGGCGTGAGCAGTTCTTC. Translation gives CASSPGGREQFF.